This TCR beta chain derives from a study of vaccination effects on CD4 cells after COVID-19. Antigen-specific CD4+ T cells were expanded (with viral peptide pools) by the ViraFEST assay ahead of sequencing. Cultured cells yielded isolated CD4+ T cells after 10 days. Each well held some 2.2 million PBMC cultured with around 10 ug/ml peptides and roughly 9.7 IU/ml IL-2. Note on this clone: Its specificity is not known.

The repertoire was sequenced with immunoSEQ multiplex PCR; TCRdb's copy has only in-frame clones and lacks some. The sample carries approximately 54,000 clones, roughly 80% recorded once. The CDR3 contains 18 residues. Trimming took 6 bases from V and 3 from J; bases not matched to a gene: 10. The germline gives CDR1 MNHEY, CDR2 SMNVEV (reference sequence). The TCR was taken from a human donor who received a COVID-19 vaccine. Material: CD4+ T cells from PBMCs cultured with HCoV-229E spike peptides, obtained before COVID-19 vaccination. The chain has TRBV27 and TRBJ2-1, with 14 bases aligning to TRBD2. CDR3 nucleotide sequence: TGTGCCAGCAGGGCGACTAGCGGGGGGGCCCTCGGCTACAATGAGCAGTTCTTC. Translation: CASRATSGGALGYNEQFF.